The following is a T cell receptor beta chain sequence with its context. Chemo-refractory metastatic non-small-cell lung cancer patients underwent focal radiation alongside CTLA-4 blockade with ipilimumab. The data originate from a study of radiotherapy plus CTLA-4 blockade in lung cancer. For the study at large: There were objective responses in around 18% of patients, and around 31% had disease control.

Clones were sequenced by immunoSEQ multiplex PCR, and TCRdb holds only the in-frame ones, with some missing. Among about 49,000 clones listed, roughly two thirds were seen once. The V end was cut by 7 bases, the J end by 3 bases, with 12 bases between. This CDR3 region has 13 residues. The receptor comes from a human donor with non-small cell lung cancer who had a complete response to radiotherapy plus ipilimumab. This sequence joins TRBV23-1 and TRBJ1-2; the D is unclear. TRBV23-1 falls under the ORF class, with uncertain function. Sequences were derived from peripheral blood, sampled from a patient treated with radiotherapy plus ipilimumab. CDR3 amino acids: CASTHTEDYGYTF. The CDR3 nucleotides read TGCGCCAGCACCCACACGGAGGACTATGGCTACACCTTC.